Given below is one T cell receptor (beta chain) in context. Its target is unknown. The same CDR3 can be traced to other DNA sequences in this sample. The sample originates from a study of OX40 agonist ivuxolimab in advanced cancers. Overall study: The study enrolled dose-escalation patients with hepatocellular carcinoma, melanoma, renal cell or head and neck cancer. Whole-study findings and limits: The 0.1-3.0 mg/kg partial responders had among the lowest clonal expansion.

Germline V CDR1 and CDR2: MDHEN, SYDVKM. V gave up 4 bases and J gave up 5 bases; unmatched junction bases: 1. The CDR3 is 13 amino acids. Peripheral blood came from all dose cohorts at three timepoints. This table comes from immunoSEQ multiplex PCR, and its TCRdb copy is limited to in-frame clones, with some not included. The sample shows several thousand clones, over 60% of them seen only once. The J gene is TRBJ2-2, the V gene TRBV28; 7 nucleotides match TRBD2. The sample here was CD4+ or CD8+ T cells sorted from blood, taken in a trial of the OX40 agonist ivuxolimab. The sequence derives from an adult with an advanced solid tumor such as melanoma, head and neck, liver or kidney cancer. The CDR3 loop reads CASSSRGTGELFF. CDR3 DNA sequence: TGTGCCAGCAGTTCGCGGGGGACCGGGGAGCTGTTTTTT.